A single sample gave rise to the 10 T cell receptor beta chains below, sequenced in a study of T cells in Graves' hyperthyroidism and ophthalmopathy. Amplified TCR beta CDR3 regions derived from RNA transcripts. HTBI primers drove first-round RT-PCR of the TCR CDR3. TCRdb reprocessed the multiplex PCR reads via MiXCR and lists one record per CDR3 protein. The data show about 600,000 distinct CDR3 sequences, approximately 16% seen once. Sequenced input: blood. The receptors here all came from a woman aged 35 to 49 with Graves' ophthalmopathy.

The rearrangement joins TRBV7-9 to TRBJ2-3; the match to TRBD1 covers 11 bases. V dropped 4 bases and J dropped 5; count of bases not matched to a gene: 8. This CDR3 comprises 16 residues. Per the germline V gene, CDR1 is SEHNR and CDR2 is FQNEAQ (reference sequence). The CDR3 DNA reads TGTGCCAGCAGCTCAAAACCGGGACAGGGGGGAGATACGCAGTATTTT. This sequence encodes CASSSKPGQGGDTQYF.

At least ten counts were recorded for this clonotype. This chain links TRBV20-1 with TRBJ2-5, with TRBD1 matching over 10 bases. V lost 7 bases, J lost 1 base, and 12 bases stayed unmatched. The germline CDR1 and CDR2 sequences are DFQATT and SNEGSKA (reference sequence). This CDR3 has 16 residues. The CDR3 nucleotides read TGCAGTGGGACCAACCCGGGACAGGGGAGCCAAGAGACCCAGTACTTC. Translated: CSGTNPGQGSQETQYF.

The table lists this clonotype with many counts. The V call is TRBV27, the J call TRBJ2-3; D gene uncertain. The CDR3 consists of 17 residues. Germline CDR1 reads MNHEY; CDR2 reads SMNVEV (reference sequence). The germline V and J ends were trimmed by 3 bases and 0 bases, with 16 bases remaining between them. CDR3 protein: CASSFPPPSTSTDTQYF. CDR3 DNA: TGTGCCAGCAGTTTTCCCCCGCCGTCTACTAGCACAGATACGCAGTATTTT.

This clonotype has a handful of counts. V usage is TRBV7-8 and J usage is TRBJ1-5, with 11 positions matching TRBD1. Trimming removed 4 bases from V and 7 bases from J; junction bases left unmatched: 6. The CDR3 sequence is 15 residues long. Germline V gene lookup returns CDR1 SGHVS and CDR2 FQNEAQ. CDR3 loop: CASSSRTGGEQPQHF. CDR3 coding DNA: TGTGCCAGCAGCTCCCGGACAGGGGGCGAACAGCCCCAGCATTTT.

Regarding this clonotype: It may be a read error: a sequence one base away is much more abundant. The chain carries TRBV20-1 and TRBJ1-3; 11 positions agree with TRBD1. Germline assignment: CDR1 DFQATT and CDR2 SNEGSKA (reference sequence). The CDR3 has 15 amino acids. This CDR3 reads CGASLGQGAGNTIYF. In nucleotides, the CDR3 is TGCGGTGCTAGTTTGGGACAGGGGGCTGGAAACACCATATATTTT.

Worth noting for this clonotype: An end of the junction differs from the germline gene, which may be a read error. CDR3 loop: CASSQGREEAQYF. The CDR3 bases are TGTGCCAGCAGCCAAGGAAGGGAAGAGGCCCAGTACTTC. The genes are TRBV3-1 and TRBJ2-5; the D is unclear. The CDR3 loop spans 13 amino acids. CDR1 LGHDT and CDR2 YNNKEL come from the germline V gene (reference sequence).

The chain uses TRBV11-2 and TRBJ1-6; no clear D. V shed 5 bases and J shed 3 bases, with 14 bases lying between them. CDR1 is SGHAT, CDR2 FQNNGV, per germline. This CDR3 is built from 16 residues. The CDR3 here is CASSRPLTSYNSPLHF. The CDR3 DNA is TGTGCCAGCAGCAGACCTCTGACAAGCTATAATTCACCCCTCCACTTT. Together with reference TRBV11-2 and TRBJ1-6, the CDR3 gives the full variable domain: EAGVAQSPRYKIIEKRQSVAFWCNPISGHATLYWYQQILGQGPKLLIQFQNNGVVDDSQLPKDRFSAERLKGVDSTLKIQPAKLEDSAVYLCASSRPLTSYNSPLHFGNGTRLTVT.

This clonotype was seen many times. V is TRBV28 and J is TRBJ2-5; no clear D. V lost 4 bases, J lost 1 base, and 10 bases lay in between. CDR1 and CDR2 (germline): MDHEN, SYDVKM. The length of the CDR3 is 14 residues. The CDR3 sequence: CASSSHGGQETQYF. The CDR3 DNA reads as TGTGCCAGCAGTTCCCATGGCGGCCAAGAGACCCAGTACTTC.

A few counts support this clonotype. The V and J genes are TRBV10-3 and TRBJ2-7, with 7 nucleotides matching TRBD2. Germline assignment: CDR1 ENHRY and CDR2 SYGVKD. The CDR3 sequence is 13 residues long. J gave up 6 bases and V 2 bases, and 4 bases lay outside the gene matches. The CDR3 region is CAISEGREAEQYF. Here the CDR3 DNA reads TGTGCCATCAGTGAGGGACGGGAGGCCGAGCAGTACTTC.

There are many counts of this clonotype. This sequence joins TRBV28 and TRBJ2-2, with 9 bases lining up with TRBD2. Germline V gene data show CDR1 as MDHEN and CDR2 as SYDVKM. V lost 4 bases, J lost 4 bases, and 4 bases stayed unmatched. CDR3 length equals 15 residues. CDR3 DNA: TGTGCCAGCAGTTGGCTAGCGGGATCCACCGGGGAGCTGTTTTTT. It codes for CASSWLAGSTGELFF.